This T cell receptor (beta chain) was observed in a study of cytomegalovirus exposure and HLA in healthy donors. Donors had nominal health at sampling but likely had unrecorded immune exposures. Both 60 Vbeta primers and 13 Jbeta primers went into the PCR. This table comes from immunoSEQ multiplex PCR, and its TCRdb copy is limited to in-frame clones, with some not included. This table holds 100,000 or so clones, more than 65% found once. Germline CDR1 is SGHAT and CDR2 is FQNNGV. Trimming took off 5 bases at V and 7 bases at J, with 13 bases between the two ends. The CDR3 consists of 13 residues. V and J are TRBV11-2 and TRBJ2-3, with TRBD2 as a possible D gene (7 bases). This sequence was found in a man aged 40-50 years in good health and CMV-seropositive. Material: PBMCs. CDR3 nucleotide sequence: TGTGCCAGCAGCATAGGGGGGGGGAATACGCAGTATTTT. Residues: CASSIGGGNTQYF. Variable domain in full (rest from reference TRBV11-2 and TRBJ2-3): EAGVAQSPRYKIIEKRQSVAFWCNPISGHATLYWYQQILGQGPKLLIQFQNNGVVDDSQLPKDRFSAERLKGVDSTLKIQPAKLEDSAVYLCASSIGGGNTQYFGPGTRLTVL.